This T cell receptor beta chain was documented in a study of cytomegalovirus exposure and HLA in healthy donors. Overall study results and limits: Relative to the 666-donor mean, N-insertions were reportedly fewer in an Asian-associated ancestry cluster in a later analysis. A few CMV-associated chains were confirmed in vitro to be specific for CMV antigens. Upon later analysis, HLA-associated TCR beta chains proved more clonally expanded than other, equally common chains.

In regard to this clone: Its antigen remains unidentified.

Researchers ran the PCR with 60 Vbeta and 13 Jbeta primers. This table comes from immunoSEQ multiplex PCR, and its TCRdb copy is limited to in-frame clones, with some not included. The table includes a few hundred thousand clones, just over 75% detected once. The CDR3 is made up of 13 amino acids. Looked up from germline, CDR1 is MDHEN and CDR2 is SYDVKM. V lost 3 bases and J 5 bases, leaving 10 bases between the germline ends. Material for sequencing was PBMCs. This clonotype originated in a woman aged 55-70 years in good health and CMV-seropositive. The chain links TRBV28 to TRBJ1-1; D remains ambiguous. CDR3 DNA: TGTGCCAGCAGTTTCGGTGCGCGGACTGAAGCTTTCTTT. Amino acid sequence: CASSFGARTEAFF.